The entry below gives a single T cell receptor (beta chain) sequence along with its context. The sample comes from a study of naive and memory T cell subsets. V was pared by 3 bases and J by 6 bases, with 7 bases of the junction left unmatched. Looked up from germline, CDR1 is SGHAT and CDR2 is FQDESV (reference sequence). CDR3 length equals 15 residues. An equimolar mix of two oligonucleotides served as the beta constant-region primer for TRBC1 and TRBC2. Ligated cDNA was amplified by four rounds of PCR with nested alpha and beta constant-region primers and SP2. TCRdb redid the calling of the UMI-ligation and nested PCR reads with MiXCR, one entry per CDR3 protein. In the table there are 95,000 to 150,000 distinct CDR3 sequences, approximately 37% of which are singletons.

This TCR was recovered from a human donor in good health. The sequenced sample consisted of central memory CD4+ T cells from blood. This chain links TRBV11-1 with TRBJ2-2; the match to TRBD1 covers 7 bases. The CDR3, as DNA: TGTGCCAGCAGCTTTCAACAGGGGAAGGCCGGGGAGCTGTTTTTT. Translation: CASSFQQGKAGELFF.